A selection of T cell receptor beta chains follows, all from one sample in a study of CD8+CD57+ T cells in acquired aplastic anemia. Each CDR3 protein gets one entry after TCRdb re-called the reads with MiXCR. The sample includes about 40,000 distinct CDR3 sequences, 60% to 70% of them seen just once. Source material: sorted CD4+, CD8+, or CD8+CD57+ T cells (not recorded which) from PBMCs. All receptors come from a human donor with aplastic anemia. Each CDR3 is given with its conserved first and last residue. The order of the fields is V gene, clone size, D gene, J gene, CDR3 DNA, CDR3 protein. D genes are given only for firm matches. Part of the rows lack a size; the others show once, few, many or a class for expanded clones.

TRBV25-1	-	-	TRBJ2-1	TGTGCCAGCAGTTACTCGATAAGTCGGAATGAGCAGTTCTTC	CASSYSISRNEQFF
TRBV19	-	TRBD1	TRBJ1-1	TGTGCCAGTAGGGACAGGGGGGCGGACACTGAAGCTTTCTTT	CASRDRGADTEAFF
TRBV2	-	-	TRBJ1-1	TGTGCCAGCCGGTTGAACACTGAAGCTTTCTTT	CASRLNTEAFF
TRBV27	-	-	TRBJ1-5	TGTGCCAGCAGTTTCCGGCAGAATCAGCCCCAGCATTTT	CASSFRQNQPQHF
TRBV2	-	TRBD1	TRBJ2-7	TGTGCCAGCAGTGAATTTGGCCAGGGGGCCTACGAGCAGTACTTC	CASSEFGQGAYEQYF
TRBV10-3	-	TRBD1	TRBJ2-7	TGTGCCATCAGTCCACGGACAGGATACTACGAGCAGTACTTC	CAISPRTGYYEQYF
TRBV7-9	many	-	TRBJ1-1	TGTGCCAGCAGCTTCCGCCCGCAGTTGGCTGAAGCTTTCTTT	CASSFRPQLAEAFF
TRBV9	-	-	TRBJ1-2	TGTGCCAGCAGCGGAAGGGTTTACACCTTC	CASSGRVYTF
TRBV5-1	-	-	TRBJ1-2	TGCGCCAGCAGCTCTTCGAACTATGGCTACACCTTC	CASSSSNYGYTF
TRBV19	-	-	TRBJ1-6	TGTGCCAGCAGCCCCGGAAGGGGGGACTCACCCCTCCACTTT	CASSPGRGDSPLHF
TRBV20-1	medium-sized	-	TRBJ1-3	TGCAGTGCTAGAGAACAAGGGGACACCATATATTTT	CSAREQGDTIYF
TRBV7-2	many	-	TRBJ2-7	TGTGCCAGCAGCTTAGCCGTTTTGAGGGAGCAGTACTTC	CASSLAVLREQYF
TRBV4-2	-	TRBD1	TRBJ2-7	TGTGCCAGCAGCCAAAACTGGGGACAGACCTACGAGCAGTACTTC	CASSQNWGQTYEQYF
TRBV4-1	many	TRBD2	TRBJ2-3	TGCGCCAGCAGCCAAGATGTAGCGGGGGTTACGAGAGATACGCAGTATTTT	CASSQDVAGVTRDTQYF
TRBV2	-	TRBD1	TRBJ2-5	TGTGCCAGCACAAATACCAGGGGGCCCCAAGAGACCCAGTACTTC	CASTNTRGPQETQYF
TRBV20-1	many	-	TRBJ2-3	TGCAGTGCTTTGGCCCTAGAGCAGTATTTT	CSALALEQYF
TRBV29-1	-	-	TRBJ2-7	TGCAGCGTTGGTGTTAAGGGCTCGAGCTACGAGCAGTACTTC	CSVGVKGSSYEQYF
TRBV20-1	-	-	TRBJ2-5	TGCAGTGCTAGGGAAGAGAGTTCGGAGACCCAGTACTTC	CSAREESSETQYF
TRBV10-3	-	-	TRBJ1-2	TGTGCCATCAGTGACAGGGGTTGGTACGGCTACACCTTC	CAISDRGWYGYTF
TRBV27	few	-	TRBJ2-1	TGTGCCAGCTTCCTTCGGGGGACCCTGCAACCCTACAATGAGCAGTTCTTC	CASFLRGTLQPYNEQFF
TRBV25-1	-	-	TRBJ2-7	TGTGCCAGCAGTGGTCGGCAAGCCTACGAGCAGTACTTC	CASSGRQAYEQYF
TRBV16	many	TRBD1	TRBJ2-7	TGTGCCAGCAGCCCCACAGGGGCCTACGAGCAGTACTTC	CASSPTGAYEQYF
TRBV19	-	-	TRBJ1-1	TGTGCCAGTAGTATAATTCCAGCCGAGAACACTGAAGCTTTCTTT	CASSIIPAENTEAFF
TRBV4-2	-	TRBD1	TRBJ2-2	TGTGCCAGCAGCCGAACGACAGGGGGCATGACCGGGGAGCTGTTTTTT	CASSRTTGGMTGELFF
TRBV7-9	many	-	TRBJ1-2	TGTGCCAGCAGCTTAGGGCAGGGGAACTCGCCATATGGCTACACCTTC	CASSLGQGNSPYGYTF
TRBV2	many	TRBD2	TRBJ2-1	TGTGCCAGCAGCGAAACTAGCGGGGGGCCATACAATGAGCAGTTCTTC	CASSETSGGPYNEQFF
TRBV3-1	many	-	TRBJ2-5	TGTGCCAGCAGCCAGCGAGCCGTACAAGAGACCCAGTACTTC	CASSQRAVQETQYF
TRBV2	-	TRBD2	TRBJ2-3	TGTGCCAGCAACCTAGCGGGGGACACAGATACGCAGTATTTT	CASNLAGDTDTQYF
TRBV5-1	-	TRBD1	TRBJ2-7	TGCGCCAGCAGCTTGGGGACAGGGGGAACCTACGAGCAGTACTTC	CASSLGTGGTYEQYF
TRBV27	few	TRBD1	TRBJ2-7	TGTGCCAGCAGTTTTAAAGTAAGGACAGGGGAGGCCTACGAGCAGTACTTC	CASSFKVRTGEAYEQYF
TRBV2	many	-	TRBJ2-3	TGTGCCAGCAGTGAAGCGGAGGGGAGAGGGGACACAGATACGCAGTATTTT	CASSEAEGRGDTDTQYF
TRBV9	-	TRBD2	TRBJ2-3	TGTGCCAGCAGCGAGACTAGCGGGGGAAGCACAGATACGCAGTATTTT	CASSETSGGSTDTQYF
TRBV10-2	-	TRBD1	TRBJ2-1	TGCGCCAGCAGTGAGTCGACAGGGCTGGAAGGCTACAATGAGCAGTTCTTC	CASSESTGLEGYNEQFF
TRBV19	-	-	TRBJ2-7	TGTGCCACCCGGACAAGGCTAGACGAGCAGTACTTC	CATRTRLDEQYF
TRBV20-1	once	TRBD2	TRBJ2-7	TGCAGTGCTAGAGAACTAGCGGGTAACTACGAGCAGTACTTC	CSARELAGNYEQYF
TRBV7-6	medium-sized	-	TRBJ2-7	TGTGCCAGCAGCCCTGGACTCGGCTACGAGCAGTACTTC	CASSPGLGYEQYF
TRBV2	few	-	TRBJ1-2	TGTGCCAGCCGCATCAGGGTGCTTAACTATGGCTACACCTTC	CASRIRVLNYGYTF
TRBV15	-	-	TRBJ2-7	TGTGCCACCAGCAGAGATACCAGGGGAACCTACGAGCAGTACTTC	CATSRDTRGTYEQYF
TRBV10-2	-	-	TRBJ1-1	TGCGCCAGCAGTGAGGACGCAGAAGCTTTCTTT	CASSEDAEAFF
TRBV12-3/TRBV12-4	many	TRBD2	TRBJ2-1	TGTGCCAGCAGAACTAGCGGGGAGTACAATGAGCAGTTCTTC	CASRTSGEYNEQFF
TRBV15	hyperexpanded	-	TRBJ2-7	TGTGCCACCAGCAGAGATAGCCCAGGATCCTACGAGCAGTACTTC	CATSRDSPGSYEQYF